This T cell receptor (beta chain) was retrieved from a study of blood T cells in healthy people across ages. This CDR3 has 13 residues. The germline CDR1 and CDR2 sequences are MNHNY and SVGAGI (reference sequence). The ends were cut back, 3 bases at V and 11 bases at J, with 16 bases in the middle. Next came a second PCR, run for about 7 to 12 cycles, which used a sample-barcoded 5' primer along with a J-beta primer mix. MiXCR, run by TCRdb on the 5' RACE reads, gives a single entry per CDR3 protein. In the table there are some 800,000 distinct CDR3 sequences, approximately 44% of which are singletons.

J is TRBJ2-5 and V is TRBV6-6; D perhaps matches TRBD2 (5 bases). Sequenced material: blood. The sequence was collected from a man in his 60s in good health. The CDR3 DNA reads as TGTGCCAGCAGTTATTATAAAGAGGGTGAGCAGTACTTC. Translated, it gives CASSYYKEGEQYF.